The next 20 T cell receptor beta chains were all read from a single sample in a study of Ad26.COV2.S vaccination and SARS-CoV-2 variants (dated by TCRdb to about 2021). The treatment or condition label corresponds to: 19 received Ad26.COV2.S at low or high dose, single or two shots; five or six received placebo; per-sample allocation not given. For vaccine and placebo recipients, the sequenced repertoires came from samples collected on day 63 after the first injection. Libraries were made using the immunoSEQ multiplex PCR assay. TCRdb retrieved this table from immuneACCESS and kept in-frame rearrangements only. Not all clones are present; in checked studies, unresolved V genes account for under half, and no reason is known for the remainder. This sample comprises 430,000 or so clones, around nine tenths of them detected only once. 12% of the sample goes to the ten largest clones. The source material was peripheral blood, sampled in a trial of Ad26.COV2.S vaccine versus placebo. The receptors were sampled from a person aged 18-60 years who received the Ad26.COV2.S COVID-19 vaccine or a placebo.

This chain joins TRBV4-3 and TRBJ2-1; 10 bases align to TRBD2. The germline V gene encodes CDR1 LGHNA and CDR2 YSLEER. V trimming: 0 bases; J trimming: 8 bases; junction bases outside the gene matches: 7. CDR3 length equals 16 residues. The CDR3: CASSQDVASGRHEQFF. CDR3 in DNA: TGCGCCAGCAGCCAAGATGTTGCTAGCGGGAGACATGAGCAGTTCTTC.

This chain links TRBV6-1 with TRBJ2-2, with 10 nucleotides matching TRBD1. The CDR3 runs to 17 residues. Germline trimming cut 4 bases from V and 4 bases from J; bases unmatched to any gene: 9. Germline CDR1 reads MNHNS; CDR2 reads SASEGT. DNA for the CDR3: TGTGCCAGCAGTGCCCTTCCGACAGGGGGCATCACCGGGGAGCTGTTTTTT. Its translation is CASSALPTGGITGELFF.

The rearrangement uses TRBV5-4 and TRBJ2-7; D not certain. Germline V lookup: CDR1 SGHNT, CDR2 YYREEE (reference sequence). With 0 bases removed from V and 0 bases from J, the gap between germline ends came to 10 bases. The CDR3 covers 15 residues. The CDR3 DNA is TGTGCCAGCAGCTTGGGGGGTCCGTACTCCTACGAGCAGTACTTC. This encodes CASSLGGPYSYEQYF.

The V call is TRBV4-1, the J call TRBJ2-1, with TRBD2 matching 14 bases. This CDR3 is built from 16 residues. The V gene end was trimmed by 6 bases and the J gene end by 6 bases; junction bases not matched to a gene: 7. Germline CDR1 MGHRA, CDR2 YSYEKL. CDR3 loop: CASRLPGLAGVNEQFF. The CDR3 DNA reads TGCGCCAGCAGGCTTCCGGGACTAGCGGGAGTCAATGAGCAGTTCTTC.

DNA of the CDR3: TGTGCCAGCAGCTTGGCTCAGAACACTGAAGCTTTCTTT. Its translation is CASSLAQNTEAFF. The chain joins TRBV5-6 to TRBJ1-1; the D is unclear. This CDR3 region has 13 residues. The germline V gene has CDR1 SGHDT and CDR2 YYEEEE. The ends were cut back, 0 bases at V and 1 base at J, with 4 bases in the middle.

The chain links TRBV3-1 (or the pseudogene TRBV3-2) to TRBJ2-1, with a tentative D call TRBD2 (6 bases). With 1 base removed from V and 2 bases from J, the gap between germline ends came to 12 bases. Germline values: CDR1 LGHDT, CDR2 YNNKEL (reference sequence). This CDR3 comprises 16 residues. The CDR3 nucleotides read TGTGCCAGCAGCCAAGGACTATCGGGAGCCTACAATGAGCAGTTCTTC. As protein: CASSQGLSGAYNEQFF.

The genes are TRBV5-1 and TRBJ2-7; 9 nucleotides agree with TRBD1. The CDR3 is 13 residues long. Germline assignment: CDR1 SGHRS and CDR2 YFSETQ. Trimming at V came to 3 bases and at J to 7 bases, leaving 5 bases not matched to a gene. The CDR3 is CASSWDRAREQYF. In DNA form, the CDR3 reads TGCGCCAGCAGCTGGGACAGGGCTCGGGAGCAGTACTTC.

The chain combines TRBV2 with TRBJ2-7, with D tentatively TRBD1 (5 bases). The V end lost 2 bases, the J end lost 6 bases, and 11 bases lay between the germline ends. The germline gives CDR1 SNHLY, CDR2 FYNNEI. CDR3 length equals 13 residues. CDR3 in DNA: TGTGCCAGCAGTGAACAGGGTACGGGCGAGCAGTACTTC. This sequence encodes CASSEQGTGEQYF.

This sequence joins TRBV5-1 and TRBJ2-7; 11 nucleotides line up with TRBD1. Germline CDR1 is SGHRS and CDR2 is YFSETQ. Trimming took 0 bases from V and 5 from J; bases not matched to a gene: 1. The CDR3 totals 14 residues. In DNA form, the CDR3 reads TGCGCCAGCAGCTTGGGGACAGGGGGCGACGAGCAGTACTTC. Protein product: CASSLGTGGDEQYF.

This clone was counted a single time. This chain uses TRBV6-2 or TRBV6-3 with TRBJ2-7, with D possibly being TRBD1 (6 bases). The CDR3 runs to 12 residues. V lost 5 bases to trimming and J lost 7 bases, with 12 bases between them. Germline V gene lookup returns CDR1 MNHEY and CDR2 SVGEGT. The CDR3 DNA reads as TGTGCCAGCAGTCGCTCAGGGGAAGAGCAGTACTTC. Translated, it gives CASSRSGEEQYF.

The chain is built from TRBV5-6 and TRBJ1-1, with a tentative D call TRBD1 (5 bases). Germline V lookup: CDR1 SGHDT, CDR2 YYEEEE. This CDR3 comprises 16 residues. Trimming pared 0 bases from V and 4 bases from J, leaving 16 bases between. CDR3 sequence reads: CASSLDPTPRGTEAFF. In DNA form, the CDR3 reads TGTGCCAGCAGCTTGGATCCGACACCGAGGGGCACTGAAGCTTTCTTT.

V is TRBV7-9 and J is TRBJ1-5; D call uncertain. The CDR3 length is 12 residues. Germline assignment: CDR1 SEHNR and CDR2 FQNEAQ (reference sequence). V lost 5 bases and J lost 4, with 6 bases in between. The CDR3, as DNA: TGTGCCAGCAGCCGGACTAATCAGCCCCAGCATTTT. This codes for CASSRTNQPQHF.

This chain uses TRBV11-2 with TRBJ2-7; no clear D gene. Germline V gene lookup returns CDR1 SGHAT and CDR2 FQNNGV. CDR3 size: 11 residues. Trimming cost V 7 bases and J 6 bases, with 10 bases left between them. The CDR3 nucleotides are TGTGCCAGCATCCTCATGGGCGAGCAGTACTTC. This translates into CASILMGEQYF.

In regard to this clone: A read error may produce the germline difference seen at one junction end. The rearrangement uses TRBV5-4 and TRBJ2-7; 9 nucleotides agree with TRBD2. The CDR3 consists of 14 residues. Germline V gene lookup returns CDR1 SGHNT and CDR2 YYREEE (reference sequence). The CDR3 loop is CASSHSGSSYEQYF. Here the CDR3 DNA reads TGTGCCAGCTCCCATAGCGGGAGCTCCTACGAACAGTACTTC.

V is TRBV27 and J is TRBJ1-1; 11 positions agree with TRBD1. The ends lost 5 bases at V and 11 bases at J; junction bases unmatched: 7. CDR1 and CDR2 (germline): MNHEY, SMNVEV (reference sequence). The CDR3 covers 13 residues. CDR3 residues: CASSPRTGGWAFF. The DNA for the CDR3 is TGTGCCAGCAGTCCACGGACAGGGGGCTGGGCTTTCTTT.

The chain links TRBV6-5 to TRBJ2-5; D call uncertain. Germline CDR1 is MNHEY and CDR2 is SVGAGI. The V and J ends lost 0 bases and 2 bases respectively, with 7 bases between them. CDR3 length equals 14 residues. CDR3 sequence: CASSYSIQQETQYF. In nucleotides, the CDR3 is TGTGCCAGCAGTTACTCGATACAGCAAGAGACCCAGTACTTC.

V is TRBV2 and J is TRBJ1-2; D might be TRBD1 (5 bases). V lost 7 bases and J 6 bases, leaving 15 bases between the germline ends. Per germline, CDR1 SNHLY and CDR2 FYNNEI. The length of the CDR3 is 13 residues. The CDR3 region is CASTSWGGDGYTF. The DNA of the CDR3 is TGTGCCAGCACCTCCTGGGGGGGAGATGGCTACACCTTC.

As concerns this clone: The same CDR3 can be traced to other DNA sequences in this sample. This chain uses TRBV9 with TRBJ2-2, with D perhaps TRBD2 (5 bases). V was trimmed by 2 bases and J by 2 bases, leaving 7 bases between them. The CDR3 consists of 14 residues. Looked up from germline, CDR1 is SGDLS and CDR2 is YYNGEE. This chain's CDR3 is CASSVTGNTGELFF. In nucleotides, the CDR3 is TGTGCCAGCAGCGTTACGGGAAACACCGGGGAGCTGTTTTTT.

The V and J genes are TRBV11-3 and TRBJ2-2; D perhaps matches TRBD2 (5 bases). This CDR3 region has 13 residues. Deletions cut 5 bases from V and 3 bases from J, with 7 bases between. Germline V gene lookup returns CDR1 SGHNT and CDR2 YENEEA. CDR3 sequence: CASSRTDTGELFF. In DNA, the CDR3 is TGTGCCAGCAGCCGGACTGACACCGGGGAGCTGTTTTTT.

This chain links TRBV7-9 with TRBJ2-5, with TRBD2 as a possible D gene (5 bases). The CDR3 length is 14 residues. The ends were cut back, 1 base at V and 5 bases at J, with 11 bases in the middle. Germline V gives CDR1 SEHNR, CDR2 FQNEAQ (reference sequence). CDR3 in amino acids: CASSLEAGRETQYF. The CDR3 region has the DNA TGTGCCAGCAGCTTAGAGGCGGGTAGGGAGACCCAGTACTTC.